A single T cell receptor beta chain is shown here with its context. This entry is derived from a study of blood T cell repertoires in COVID-19. Overall study context: Material from acute and convalescent COVID-19 was sourced from the United States, Italy and Spain. The cDNA or gDNA used as material had been derived from T cells, B-cell-depleted T cells, or PBMCs.

Original handling: Amplification from reference gene primers served as the basis for estimated nucleated cell counts. Clones were read by immunoSEQ multiplex PCR, and TCRdb kept only the in-frame ones, dropping some. V and J calls and clone size follow that table, whereas D and trimming were derived from the DNA. Of more than 140,000 clones in the sample, over 80% are singletons; the top ten hold roughly 1.4%. Trimming removed 5 bases from V and 1 base from J; junction bases left unmatched: 3. Germline V lookup: CDR1 SGHTA, CDR2 FQGNSA. CDR3 size: 15 residues. The chain has TRBV7-2 and TRBJ2-5; 11 nucleotides match TRBD2. Sequencing was performed on peripheral blood. The source is a human donor in a cohort sampled during active COVID-19. CDR3 nucleotide sequence: TGTGCCAGCAGCGTGGGACTAGCGGTCCAAGAGACCCAGTACTTC. It codes for CASSVGLAVQETQYF.